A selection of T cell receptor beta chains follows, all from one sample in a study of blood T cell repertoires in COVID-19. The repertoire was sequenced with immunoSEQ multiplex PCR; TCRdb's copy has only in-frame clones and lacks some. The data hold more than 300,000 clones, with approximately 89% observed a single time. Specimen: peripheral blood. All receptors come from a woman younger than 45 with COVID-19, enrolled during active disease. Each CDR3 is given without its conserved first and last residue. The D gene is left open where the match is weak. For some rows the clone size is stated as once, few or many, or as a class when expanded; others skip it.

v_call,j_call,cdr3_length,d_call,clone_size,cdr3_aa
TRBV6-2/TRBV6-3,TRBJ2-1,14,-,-,ASSYSRASLYNEQF
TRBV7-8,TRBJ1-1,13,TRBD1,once,ASSERQGAHTEAF
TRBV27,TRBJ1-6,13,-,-,ASSLSSSYNSPLH
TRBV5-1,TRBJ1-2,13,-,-,ASSFDGTTTYGYT
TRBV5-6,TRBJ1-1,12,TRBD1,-,ASSSYDRAAEAF
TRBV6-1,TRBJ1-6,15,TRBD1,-,ASSVTGGSTYNSPLH
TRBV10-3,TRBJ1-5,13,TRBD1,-,AISEDQGADQPQH
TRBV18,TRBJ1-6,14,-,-,ASSPPRGRGNSPLH
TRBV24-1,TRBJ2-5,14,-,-,ATRAATGAGVQTQY
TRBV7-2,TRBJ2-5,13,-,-,ASSLRGGSQETQY
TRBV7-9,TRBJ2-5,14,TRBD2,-,ASSSRLAGGGETQY
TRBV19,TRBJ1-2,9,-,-,ASHGGVGYT
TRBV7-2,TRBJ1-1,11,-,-,ASSLSRRTEAF
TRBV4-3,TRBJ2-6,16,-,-,ASSQVARGMSGANVLT
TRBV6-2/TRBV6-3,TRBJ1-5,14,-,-,ASSMWGRDSNQPQH
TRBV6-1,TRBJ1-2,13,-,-,ASSEALTGTTGYT
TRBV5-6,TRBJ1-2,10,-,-,ASTLRRGGYT
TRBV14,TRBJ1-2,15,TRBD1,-,ASSPSGTGQIIYGYT
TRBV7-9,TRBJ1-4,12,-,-,ASSPRGFNEKLF
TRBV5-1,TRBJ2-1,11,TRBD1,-,ASSYRDRNEQF
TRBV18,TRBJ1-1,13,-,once,ASSPYGGEGTEAF
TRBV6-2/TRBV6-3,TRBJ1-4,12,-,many,ASSLSEEGEKLF
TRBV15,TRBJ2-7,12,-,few,ATSRAPEGYEQY
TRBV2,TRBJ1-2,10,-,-,ASTNLDYGYT
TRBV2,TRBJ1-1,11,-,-,ASSAARATEAF
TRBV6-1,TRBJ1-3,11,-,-,ASSWAAGNTIY
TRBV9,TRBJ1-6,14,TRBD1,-,ASSDGAGGRNSPLH
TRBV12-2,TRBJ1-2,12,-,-,ASRLGQGVFGYT
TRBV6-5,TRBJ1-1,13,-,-,ASSYTGGPQDRAF
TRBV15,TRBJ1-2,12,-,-,ATSRDIANYGYT
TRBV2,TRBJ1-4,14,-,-,ASSDEQVSTNEKLF
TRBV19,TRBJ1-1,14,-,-,ASSIGGGYMNTEAF
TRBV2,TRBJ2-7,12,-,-,ASYRGGPSYEQY
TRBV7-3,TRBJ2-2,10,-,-,ASSATHGELF
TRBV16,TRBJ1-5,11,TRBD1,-,ASRRTGNQPQH
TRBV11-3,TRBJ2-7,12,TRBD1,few,ASSNRQGGAEQY